The 9 T cell receptor beta chains below come from one sample, sequenced in a study of blood T cell repertoires in COVID-19. TCRdb keeps only in-frame clones here, not all; method: immunoSEQ multiplex PCR. Of about 240,000 clones in the sample, 80% to 90% were seen once. Input material: peripheral blood. These receptors were obtained from a man aged 55 to 70 with acute or convalescent COVID-19.

V gene TRBV27 combines with J gene TRBJ2-1, with D maybe TRBD1 (6 bases). Germline CDR1 and CDR2: MNHEY and SMNVEV (reference sequence). V lost 5 bases and J lost 0, with 14 bases in between. The CDR3 is made up of 16 amino acids. The CDR3 sequence is CASSPRQASSYNEQFF. Here the CDR3 DNA reads TGTGCCAGCAGTCCGCGACAGGCCTCCTCCTACAATGAGCAGTTCTTC.

This chain links TRBV30 with TRBJ2-7, with a tentative D call TRBD2 (5 bases). Germline V gives CDR1 GTSNPN, CDR2 SVGIG (reference sequence). The CDR3 is 11 amino acids. The V gene lost 5 bases and the J gene lost 6 bases, with 11 bases spanning the gap. The CDR3 region has the DNA TGTGCCTGGGGTGGAGGAGGCGAGCAGTACTTC. Translated, it gives CAWGGGGEQYF.

The V and J genes are TRBV7-9 and TRBJ1-1; D uncertain. The CDR3 has 14 residues. Trimming removed 5 bases at V and 4 bases at J, with 14 bases between. Per germline, CDR1 SEHNR and CDR2 FQNEAQ (reference sequence). CDR3 protein: CASSMRNPGTEAFF. The CDR3 region has the DNA TGTGCCAGCAGCATGAGAAACCCGGGCACTGAAGCTTTCTTT.

The chain links TRBV11-2 to TRBJ1-3, with D tentatively TRBD1 (6 bases). V lost 3 bases, J lost 8 bases, and 8 bases lay in between. This CDR3 comprises 12 residues. CDR1 and CDR2 (germline): SGHAT, FQNNGV. CDR3 residues: CASSFNRDTIYF. Here the CDR3 DNA reads TGTGCCAGCAGCTTCAACAGGGACACCATATATTTT.

DNA of the CDR3: TGTGCCAGCAGCTTAGATGGAGGAGGGGGCCTTCGTGGCTATGGCTACACCTTC. This sequence encodes CASSLDGGGGLRGYGYTF. The chain employs TRBV7-2 and TRBJ1-2; 7 bases align to TRBD1. Trimming at V came to 1 base and at J to 4 bases, leaving 15 bases not matched to a gene. This CDR3 comprises 18 residues. Germline CDR1 is SGHTA and CDR2 is FQGNSA.

This clone was found once. The chain employs TRBV5-1 and TRBJ1-1; TRBD1 matches at 7 bases. Germline V lookup: CDR1 SGHRS, CDR2 YFSETQ. Trimming removed 1 base from V and 5 bases from J; junction bases left unmatched: 2. CDR3 length: 13 residues. The CDR3 sequence is CASSLPGGTEAFF. The CDR3 DNA reads TGCGCCAGCAGCTTGCCAGGGGGGACTGAAGCTTTCTTT.

In its sample, this clone was seen once. The rearrangement uses TRBV10-3 and TRBJ2-6; 8 bases are shared with TRBD1. Germline V gene lookup returns CDR1 ENHRY and CDR2 SYGVKD. Losses at the gene ends were 4 bases for V and 0 bases for J; bases not matched to a gene: 5. The CDR3 consists of 17 residues. The CDR3 DNA is TGTGCCATCAGTGGAGGAGGACAGGGCTCTGGGGCCAACGTCCTGACTTTC. Protein sequence: CAISGGGQGSGANVLTF.

The chain employs TRBV5-1 and TRBJ2-2, with D maybe TRBD1 (6 bases). Trimming shortened V by 0 bases and J by 4 bases, and 16 bases separated the two germline ends. This CDR3 is 17 amino acids long. Per the germline V gene, CDR1 is SGHRS and CDR2 is YFSETQ. The CDR3 DNA follows: TGCGCCAGCAGCTTGGCCTTCGCAGGGGTTGGCACCGGGGAGCTGTTTTTT. Its protein product is CASSLAFAGVGTGELFF.

This clone was detected a few times. The chain links TRBV7-9 to TRBJ1-3, with D unresolved. In germline, CDR1 is SEHNR, CDR2 FQNEAQ (reference sequence). V was cut by 4 bases and J by 4 bases, with 8 bases left in between. The CDR3 consists of 13 residues. This CDR3 reads CASSSLTGNTIYF. The CDR3 DNA reads TGTGCCAGCAGCTCACTAACGGGAAACACCATATATTTT.